The 23 T cell receptor beta chains below come from one sample, sequenced in a study of blood T cell repertoires in COVID-19 (dated by TCRdb to the early 2020s). Libraries came from the immunoSEQ multiplex PCR assay. This is the immuneACCESS table as TCRdb keeps it, with only in-frame sequences that have V and J called. A part of the clones is gone; compared with another copy, unresolved V genes explain less than half, and the rest is unexplained. This sample comprises roughly 76,000 clones, about four fifths of them detected only once. The top ten constitute around 21% of the sample. Source material: peripheral blood. The receptors stem from a man between 70 and 80 years old with acute or convalescent COVID-19.

The chain carries TRBV5-4 and TRBJ1-2; TRBD1 matches at 8 bases. V trimming: 0 bases; J trimming: 3 bases; junction bases outside the gene matches: 7. This CDR3 region has 16 residues. Germline lookup yields CDR1 SGHNT and CDR2 YYREEE (reference sequence). CDR3 in DNA: TGTGCCAGCAGCTTGGATCCCACAGGGGGAGACTATGGCTACACCTTC. This gives the protein CASSLDPTGGDYGYTF.

This sequence joins TRBV7-2 and TRBJ2-6, with 8 bases that match TRBD1. There are 15 residues in the CDR3. J gave up 0 bases and V 5 bases, and 0 bases lay outside the gene matches. Germline V gene lookup returns CDR1 SGHTA and CDR2 FQGNSA. The CDR3 here is CASSTGGSGANVLTF. The CDR3 DNA reads TGTGCCAGCAGCACAGGGGGCTCTGGGGCCAACGTCCTGACTTTC.

V is TRBV19 and J is TRBJ1-4; 7 bases fit TRBD1. The germline gives CDR1 LNHDA, CDR2 SQIVND (reference sequence). This CDR3 spans 15 amino acids. V lost 6 bases, J lost 0 bases, and 4 bases stayed unmatched. CDR3 sequence: CASRTTGPTNEKLFF. The CDR3 region has the DNA TGTGCCAGTAGAACGACAGGGCCAACTAATGAAAAACTGTTTTTT.

The chain has TRBV6-1 and TRBJ1-5, with D possibly TRBD1 on 6 matching bases. CDR3 size: 17 residues. With 0 bases removed from V and 3 bases from J, the gap between germline ends came to 15 bases. Germline loops: CDR1 MNHNS, CDR2 SASEGT. The CDR3 DNA follows: TGTGCCAGCAGTGAAGCGCAGGGGCAGGGAGTCAATCAGCCCCAGCATTTT. This gives the protein CASSEAQGQGVNQPQHF.

The chain employs TRBV2 and TRBJ2-2; TRBD1 might be the D (5 bases). V gave up 6 bases and J gave up 0 bases, with 11 bases separating them. Germline values: CDR1 SNHLY, CDR2 FYNNEI. CDR3 length equals 15 residues. The CDR3 loop is CASSRTQANTGELFF. The CDR3 coding sequence is TGTGCCAGCAGCAGGACACAGGCGAACACCGGGGAGCTGTTTTTT.

This clone was seen only a few times. This chain joins TRBV28 and TRBJ1-1; possible D gene TRBD1, 5 bases. Trimming shortened V by 3 bases and J by 2 bases, and 10 bases separated the two germline ends. Germline-derived CDR1 and CDR2 are MDHEN and SYDVKM. This CDR3 is 14 amino acids long. DNA for the CDR3: TGTGCCAGCAGTTTGGGACTGACTAACACTGAAGCTTTCTTT. This sequence encodes CASSLGLTNTEAFF.

This sequence joins TRBV7-9 and TRBJ2-5, with 8 positions matching TRBD1. The CDR3 runs to 15 residues. Trimming took 2 bases from V and 4 from J; bases not matched to a gene: 6. Per germline, CDR1 SEHNR and CDR2 FQNEAQ (reference sequence). CDR3 coding DNA: TGTGCCAGCAGCTTAAATCGACAGGGGTTAGAGACCCAGTACTTC. Its translation is CASSLNRQGLETQYF.

This chain joins TRBV3-1 (or the pseudogene TRBV3-2) and TRBJ1-2, with D tentatively TRBD1 (5 bases). Germline values: CDR1 LGHDT, CDR2 YNNKEL (reference sequence). Trimming shortened V by 0 bases and J by 1 base, and 9 bases separated the two germline ends. The CDR3 totals 15 residues. The CDR3 bases are TGTGCCAGCAGCCAAGATCAGGGTTTTAACTATGGCTACACCTTC. This sequence encodes CASSQDQGFNYGYTF.

The table lists this clone with a few counts. The chain is built from TRBV6-1 and TRBJ2-5; possible D gene TRBD2, 6 bases. Per germline, CDR1 MNHNS and CDR2 SASEGT. V dropped 1 base and J dropped 4 bases, with 10 bases sitting between them. The CDR3 loop spans 14 amino acids. The CDR3 sequence is CASSEVGGRETQYF. The CDR3 region has the DNA TGTGCCAGCAGTGAAGTGGGGGGTCGAGAGACCCAGTACTTC.

This clone appeared a single time. The chain combines TRBV27 with TRBJ2-5; D ambiguous. V was shortened by 0 bases and J by 1 base, with 6 bases between the two germline ends. The germline CDR1 and CDR2 sequences are MNHEY and SMNVEV (reference sequence). The CDR3 is made up of 14 amino acids. CDR3: CASSLSASQETQYF. The CDR3 DNA is TGTGCCAGCAGTTTATCGGCTAGCCAAGAGACCCAGTACTTC.

V gene TRBV5-4 combines with J gene TRBJ2-7; 13 bases line up with TRBD2. The CDR3 totals 19 residues. V shed 0 bases and J 1 base; nucleotides not matched to a gene: 10. Germline CDR1 is SGHNT and CDR2 is YYREEE (reference sequence). The chain's CDR3 is CASSLDIGGGLAGSYEQYF. DNA for the CDR3: TGTGCCAGCAGCTTGGACATCGGGGGGGGACTAGCGGGATCCTACGAGCAGTACTTC. Full variable domain (missing parts from reference TRBV5-4 and TRBJ2-7): ETGVTQSPTHLIKTRGQQVTLRCSSQSGHNTVSWYQQALGQGPQFIFQYYREEENGRGNFPPRFSGLQFPNYSSELNVNALELDDSALYLCASSLDIGGGLAGSYEQYFGPGTRLTVT.

A few counts support this clone. The chain employs TRBV21-1 and TRBJ2-2; no DNA check was done on the table's D call, TRBD1. TRBV21-1 is reported as a pseudogene. The CDR3 contains 15 residues. The CDR3 here is CASSKAHREGGELFF. The CDR3 DNA is TGTGCCAGCAGCAAAGCCCACAGGGAAGGAGGGGAGCTGTTTTTT.

J is TRBJ2-7 and V is TRBV7-2; 9 bases agree with TRBD2. The ends lost 1 base at V and 4 bases at J; junction bases unmatched: 5. This CDR3 comprises 15 residues. CDR1 SGHTA and CDR2 FQGNSA come from the germline V gene. The CDR3: CASSLELAGLYEQYF. The CDR3 region has the DNA TGTGCCAGCAGCTTAGAGCTAGCGGGACTATACGAGCAGTACTTC.

A note on this clone: Distinct nucleotide sequences in the sample also encode this CDR3. V usage is TRBV4-1 and J usage is TRBJ2-7; 8 bases map to TRBD1. The V gene's germline CDR1 is MGHRA and CDR2 YSYEKL. The CDR3 contains 14 residues. V was clipped by 3 bases and J by 2 bases; unmatched bases: 3. For the CDR3, the DNA is TGCGCCAGCAGCCAGGGGACAGGAACCTACGAGCAGTACTTC. It is translated as CASSQGTGTYEQYF.

This clone was counted a few times. The chain recombines TRBV27 with TRBJ1-2; 8 bases are a match to TRBD1. V shed 1 base, J shed 6 bases, and the junction held 7 bases outside the gene matches. The V gene's germline CDR1 is MNHEY and CDR2 SMNVEV (reference sequence). This CDR3 comprises 15 residues. The CDR3 nucleotides read TGTGCCAGCAGTTTATATGCAGGGGGCCAAGATGGCTACACCTTC. Translated, it gives CASSLYAGGQDGYTF.

This chain uses TRBV27 with TRBJ1-4, with a tentative D call TRBD1 (6 bases). Germline V gene sequence: CDR1 MNHEY, CDR2 SMNVEV (reference sequence). V was cut by 6 bases and J by 5 bases, with 13 bases left in between. The CDR3 runs 14 residues. The CDR3 loop reads CASSGGRKNEKLFF. CDR3 nucleotide sequence: TGTGCCAGCAGCGGGGGGCGGAAAAATGAAAAACTGTTTTTT.

The chain combines TRBV5-1 with TRBJ2-7; 7 bases fit TRBD1. The CDR3 loop spans 12 amino acids. The germline CDR1 and CDR2 sequences are SGHRS and YFSETQ. Losses at the gene ends were 7 bases for V and 1 base for J; bases not matched to a gene: 2. The CDR3 protein is CASRQGSYEQYF. CDR3 nucleotide sequence: TGCGCCAGCCGACAGGGATCCTACGAGCAGTACTTC.

The chain uses TRBV5-6 and TRBJ1-3; TRBD1 is a possible D gene (6 bases). This CDR3 has 14 amino acids. Trimming removed 2 bases from V and 6 bases from J, with 12 bases in between. Germline lookup yields CDR1 SGHDT and CDR2 YYEEEE. CDR3 in amino acids: CASSFSGVKNTIYF. The DNA of the CDR3 is TGTGCCAGCAGCTTCTCAGGGGTGAAAAACACCATATATTTT.

The table lists this clone with a count of one. The V gene is TRBV14, the J gene TRBJ2-3; 13 bases map to TRBD2. Germline CDR1 SGHDN, CDR2 FVKESK. J lost 4 bases, V lost 0 bases, and 7 bases had no gene match. There are 18 residues in the CDR3. In DNA, the CDR3 is TGTGCCAGCAGCCAAGACCCCGGACTAGCGGGAGCTTCAGATACGCAGTATTTT. Translation: CASSQDPGLAGASDTQYF.

This sequence joins TRBV24-1 and TRBJ1-5; D ambiguous. Germline V gene data show CDR1 as KGHDR and CDR2 as SFDVKD. With 4 bases removed from V and 7 bases from J, the gap between germline ends came to 16 bases. The CDR3 runs to 15 residues. The CDR3 spells CATSDPAASGQPQHF. Written as DNA, the CDR3 is TGTGCCACCAGTGACCCGGCGGCATCGGGGCAGCCCCAGCATTTT.

This chain links TRBV6-2 or TRBV6-3 with TRBJ2-3, with 15 bases identical to TRBD2. The CDR3 extends over 17 amino acids. V lost 5 bases to trimming and J lost 3 bases; unmatched junction nucleotides: 6. Germline lookup yields CDR1 MNHEY and CDR2 SVGEGT. CDR3 amino acids: CASSRWTSGRATDTQYF. In nucleotides, the CDR3 is TGTGCCAGCAGTCGGTGGACTAGCGGGAGGGCGACAGATACGCAGTATTTT.

The chain links TRBV7-9 to TRBJ1-1; D uncertain. The CDR3 is 15 residues long. The V end was cut by 1 base, the J end by 0 bases, with 9 bases between. Germline V CDR1 and CDR2: SEHNR, FQNEAQ (reference sequence). Here the CDR3 reads CASSLGQQLNTEAFF. In DNA form, the CDR3 reads TGTGCCAGCAGCTTAGGGCAACAGCTGAACACTGAAGCTTTCTTT.

CDR3 nucleotides: TGCAGTGCCGGTGGACAGCAAGAGACCCAGTACTTC. Protein sequence: CSAGGQQETQYF. V gene TRBV29-1 combines with J gene TRBJ2-5; possibly TRBD1 for D (6 bases). Germline lookup yields CDR1 SQVTM and CDR2 ANQGSEA. The CDR3 has 12 amino acids. Combining the CDR3 with reference TRBV29-1 and TRBJ2-5 gives the whole variable domain SAVISQKPSRDICQRGTSLTIQCQVDSQVTMMFWYRQQPGQSLTLIATANQGSEATYESGFVIDKFPISRPNLTFSTLTVSNMSPEDSSIYLCSAGGQQETQYFGPGTRLLVL.